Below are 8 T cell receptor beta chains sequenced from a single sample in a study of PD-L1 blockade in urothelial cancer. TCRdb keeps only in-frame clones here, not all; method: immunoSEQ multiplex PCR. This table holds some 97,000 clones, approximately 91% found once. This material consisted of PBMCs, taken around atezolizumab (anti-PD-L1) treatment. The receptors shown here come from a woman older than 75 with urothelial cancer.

CDR3: CASSPRDSGPYEQYF. CDR3 nucleotide sequence: TGTGCCAGCTCACCTCGGGATAGCGGGCCGTACGAGCAGTACTTC. J is TRBJ2-7 and V is TRBV18, with 7 bases that match TRBD2. This CDR3 contains 15 residues. Germline V gene data show CDR1 as KGHSH and CDR2 as LQKENI. V shed 3 bases, J shed 4 bases, and the junction held 9 bases outside the gene matches.

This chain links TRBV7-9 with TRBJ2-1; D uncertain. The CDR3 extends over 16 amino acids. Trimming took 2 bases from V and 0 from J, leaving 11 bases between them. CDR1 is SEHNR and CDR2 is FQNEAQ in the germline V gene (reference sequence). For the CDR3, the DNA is TGTGCCAGCAGCTTACTCTCCTGGAGCTCCTACAATGAGCAGTTCTTC. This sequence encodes CASSLLSWSSYNEQFF.

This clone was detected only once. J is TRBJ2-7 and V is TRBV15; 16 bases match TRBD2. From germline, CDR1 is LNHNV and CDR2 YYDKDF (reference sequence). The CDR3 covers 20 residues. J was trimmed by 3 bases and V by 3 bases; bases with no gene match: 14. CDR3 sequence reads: CATSSARGTSGRGRNYEQYF. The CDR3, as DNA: TGTGCCACCAGCAGCGCGAGAGGGACTAGCGGGAGGGGACGAAACTACGAGCAGTACTTC.

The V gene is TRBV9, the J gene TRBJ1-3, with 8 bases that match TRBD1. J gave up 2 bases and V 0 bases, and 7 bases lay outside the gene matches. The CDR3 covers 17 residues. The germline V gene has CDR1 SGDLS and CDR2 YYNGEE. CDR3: CASSVVSGQGPGNTIYF. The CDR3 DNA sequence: TGTGCCAGCAGCGTAGTCTCCGGACAGGGTCCTGGAAACACCATATATTTT.

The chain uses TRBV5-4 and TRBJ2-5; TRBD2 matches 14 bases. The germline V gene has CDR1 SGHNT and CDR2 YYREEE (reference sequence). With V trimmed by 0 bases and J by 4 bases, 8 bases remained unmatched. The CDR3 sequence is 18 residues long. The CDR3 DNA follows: TGTGCCAGCAGCTTGGGACTAGCGGGAGGGCTGATGGGAGAGACCCAGTACTTC. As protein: CASSLGLAGGLMGETQYF.

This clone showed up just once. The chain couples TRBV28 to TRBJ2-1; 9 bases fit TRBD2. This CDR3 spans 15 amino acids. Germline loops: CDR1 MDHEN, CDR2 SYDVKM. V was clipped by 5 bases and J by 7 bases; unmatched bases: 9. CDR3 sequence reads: CASSTAAGGGNEQFF. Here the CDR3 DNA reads TGTGCCAGCAGTACCGCTGCGGGAGGGGGGAATGAGCAGTTCTTC.

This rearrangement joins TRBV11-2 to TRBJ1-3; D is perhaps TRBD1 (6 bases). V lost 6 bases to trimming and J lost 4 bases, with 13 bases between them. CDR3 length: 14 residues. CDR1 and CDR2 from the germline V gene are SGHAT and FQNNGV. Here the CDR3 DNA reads TGTGCCAGCAGTCTGGGGCAGGGGGGAAACACCATATATTTT. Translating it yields CASSLGQGGNTIYF.

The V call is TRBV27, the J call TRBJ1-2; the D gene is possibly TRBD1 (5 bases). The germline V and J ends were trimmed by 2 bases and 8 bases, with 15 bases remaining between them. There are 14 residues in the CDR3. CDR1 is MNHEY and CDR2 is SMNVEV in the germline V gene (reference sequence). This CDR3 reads CASSLRVRDGGYTF. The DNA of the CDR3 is TGTGCCAGCAGTTTAAGGGTCAGGGATGGGGGCTACACCTTC.